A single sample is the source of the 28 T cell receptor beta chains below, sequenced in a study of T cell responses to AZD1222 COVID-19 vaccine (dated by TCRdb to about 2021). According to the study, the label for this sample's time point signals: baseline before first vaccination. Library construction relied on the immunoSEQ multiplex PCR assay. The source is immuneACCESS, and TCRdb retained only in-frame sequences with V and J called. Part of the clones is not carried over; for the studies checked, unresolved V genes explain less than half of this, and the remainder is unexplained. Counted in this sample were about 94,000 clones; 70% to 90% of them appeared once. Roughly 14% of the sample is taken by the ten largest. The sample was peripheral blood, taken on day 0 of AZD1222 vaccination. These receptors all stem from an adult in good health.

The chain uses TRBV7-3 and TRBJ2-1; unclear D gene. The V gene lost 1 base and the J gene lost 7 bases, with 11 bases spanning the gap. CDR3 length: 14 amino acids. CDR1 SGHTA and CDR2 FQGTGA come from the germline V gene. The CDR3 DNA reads TGTGCCAGCAGCTTAAGTACCAGGAAAAATGAGCAGTTCTTC. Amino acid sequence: CASSLSTRKNEQFF.

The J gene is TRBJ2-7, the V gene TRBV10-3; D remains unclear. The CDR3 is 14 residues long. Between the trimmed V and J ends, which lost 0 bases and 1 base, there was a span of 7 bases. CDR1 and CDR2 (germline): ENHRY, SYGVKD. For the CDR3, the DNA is TGTGCCATCAGTGAGTCTGGGCAGTCCTACGAGCAGTACTTC. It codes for CAISESGQSYEQYF.

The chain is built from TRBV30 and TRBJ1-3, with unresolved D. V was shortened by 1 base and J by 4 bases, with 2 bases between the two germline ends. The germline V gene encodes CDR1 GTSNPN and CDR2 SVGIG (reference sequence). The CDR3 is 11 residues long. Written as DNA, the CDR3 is TGTGCCTGGAGTGAGGGAAACACCATATATTTT. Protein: CAWSEGNTIYF.

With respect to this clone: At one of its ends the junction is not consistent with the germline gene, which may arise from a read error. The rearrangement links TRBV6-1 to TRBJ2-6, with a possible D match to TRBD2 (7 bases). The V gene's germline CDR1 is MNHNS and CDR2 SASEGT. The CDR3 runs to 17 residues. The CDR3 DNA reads TGTGCCAGCAGAGAAGGGGGGGGCCATTCTGGGGCCAACGTCCTGACTTTC. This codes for CASREGGGHSGANVLTF.

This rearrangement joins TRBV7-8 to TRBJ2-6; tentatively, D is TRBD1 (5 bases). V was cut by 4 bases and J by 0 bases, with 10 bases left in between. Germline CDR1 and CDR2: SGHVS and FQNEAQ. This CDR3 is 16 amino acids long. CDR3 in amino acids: CASSWATVSGANVLTF. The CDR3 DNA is TGTGCCAGCAGCTGGGCGACAGTCTCTGGGGCCAACGTCCTGACTTTC.

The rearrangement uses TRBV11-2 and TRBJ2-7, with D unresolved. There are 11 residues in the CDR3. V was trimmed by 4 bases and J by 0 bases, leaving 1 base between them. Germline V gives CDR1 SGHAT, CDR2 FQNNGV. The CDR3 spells CASSSSYEQYF. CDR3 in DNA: TGTGCCAGCAGCTCCTCCTACGAGCAGTACTTC.

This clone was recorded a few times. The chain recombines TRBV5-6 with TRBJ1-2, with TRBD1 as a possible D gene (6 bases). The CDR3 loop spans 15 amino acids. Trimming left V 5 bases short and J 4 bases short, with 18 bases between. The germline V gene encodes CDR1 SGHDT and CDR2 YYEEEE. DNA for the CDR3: TGTGCCAGCAGAACCACAGGGTCTGGCAGCTATGGCTACACCTTC. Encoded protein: CASRTTGSGSYGYTF.

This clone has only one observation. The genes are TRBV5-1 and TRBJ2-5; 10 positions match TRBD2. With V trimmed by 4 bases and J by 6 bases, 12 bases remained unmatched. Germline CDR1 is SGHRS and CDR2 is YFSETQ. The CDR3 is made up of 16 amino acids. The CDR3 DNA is TGCGCCAGCAGCCTACAAGCGGGGGGGCCTATAAAGACCCAGTACTTC. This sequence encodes CASSLQAGGPIKTQYF.

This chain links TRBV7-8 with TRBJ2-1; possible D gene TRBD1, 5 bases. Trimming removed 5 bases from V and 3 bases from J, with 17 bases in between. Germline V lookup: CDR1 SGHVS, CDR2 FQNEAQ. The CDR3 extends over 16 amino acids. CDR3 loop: CASSGLAKTDYNEQFF. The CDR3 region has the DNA TGTGCCAGCAGCGGCCTCGCGAAGACAGACTACAATGAGCAGTTCTTC.

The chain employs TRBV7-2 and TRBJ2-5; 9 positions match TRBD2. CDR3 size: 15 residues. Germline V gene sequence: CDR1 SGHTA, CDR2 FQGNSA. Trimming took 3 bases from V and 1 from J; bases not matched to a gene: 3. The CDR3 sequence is CASSLTSGFQETQYF. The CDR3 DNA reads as TGTGCCAGCAGCTTGACTAGCGGTTTCCAAGAGACCCAGTACTTC.

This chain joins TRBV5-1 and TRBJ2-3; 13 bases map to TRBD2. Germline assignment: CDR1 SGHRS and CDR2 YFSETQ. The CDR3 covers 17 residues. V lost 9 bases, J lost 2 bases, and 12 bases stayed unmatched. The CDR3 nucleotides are TGCGCCACTAAAAGAGGGACTAGCGGGGTTGTCACAGATACGCAGTATTTT. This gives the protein CATKRGTSGVVTDTQYF.

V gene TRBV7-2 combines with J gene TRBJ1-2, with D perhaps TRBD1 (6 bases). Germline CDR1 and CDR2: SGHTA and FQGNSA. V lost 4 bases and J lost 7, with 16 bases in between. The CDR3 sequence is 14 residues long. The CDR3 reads CASSSPLARGGYTF. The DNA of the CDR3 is TGTGCCAGCAGCTCCCCCCTGGCCAGGGGTGGCTACACCTTC.

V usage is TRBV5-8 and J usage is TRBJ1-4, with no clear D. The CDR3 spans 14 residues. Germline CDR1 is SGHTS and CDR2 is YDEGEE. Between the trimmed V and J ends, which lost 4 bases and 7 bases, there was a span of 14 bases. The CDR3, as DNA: TGTGCCAGCAGCCGACGACAAGGGAGTGAAAAACTGTTTTTT. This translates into CASSRRQGSEKLFF. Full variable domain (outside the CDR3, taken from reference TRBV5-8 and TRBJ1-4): EAGVTQSPTHLIKTRGQQATLRCSPISGHTSVYWYQQALGLGLQFLLWYDEGEERNRGNFPPRFSGRQFPNYSSELNVNALELEDSALYLCASSRRQGSEKLFFGSGTQLSVL.

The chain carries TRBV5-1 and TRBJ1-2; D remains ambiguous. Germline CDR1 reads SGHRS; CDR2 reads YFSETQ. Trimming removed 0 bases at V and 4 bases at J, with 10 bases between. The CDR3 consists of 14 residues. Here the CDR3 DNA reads TGCGCCAGCAGCTTGGGTACGGGGTCCTATGGCTACACCTTC. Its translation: CASSLGTGSYGYTF.

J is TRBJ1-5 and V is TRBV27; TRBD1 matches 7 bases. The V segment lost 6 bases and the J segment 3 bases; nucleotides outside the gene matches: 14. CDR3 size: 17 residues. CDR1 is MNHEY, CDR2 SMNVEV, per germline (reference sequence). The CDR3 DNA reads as TGTGCCAGCAGCCAGCAGGGAGGAGGGGGCTTCAATCAGCCCCAGCATTTT. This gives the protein CASSQQGGGGFNQPQHF.

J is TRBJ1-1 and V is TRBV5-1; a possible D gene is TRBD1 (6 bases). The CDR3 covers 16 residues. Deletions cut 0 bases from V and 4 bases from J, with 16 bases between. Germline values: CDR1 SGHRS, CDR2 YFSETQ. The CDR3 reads CASSLDGRQGITEAFF. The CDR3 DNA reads TGCGCCAGCAGCTTGGACGGGCGGCAGGGGATCACTGAAGCTTTCTTT.

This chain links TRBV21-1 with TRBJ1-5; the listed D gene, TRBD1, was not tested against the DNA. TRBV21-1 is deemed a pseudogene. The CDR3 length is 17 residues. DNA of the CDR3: TGTGCCAGCAGCAAACGGCTGGGACAGGGATCTGAACAGCCCCAGCATTTT. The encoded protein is CASSKRLGQGSEQPQHF.

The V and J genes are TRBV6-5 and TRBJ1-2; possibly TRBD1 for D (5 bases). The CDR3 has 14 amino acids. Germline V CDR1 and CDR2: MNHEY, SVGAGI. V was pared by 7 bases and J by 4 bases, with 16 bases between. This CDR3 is CASTPTREGYGYTF. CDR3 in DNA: TGTGCCAGCACCCCCACCAGGGAGGGCTATGGCTACACCTTC.

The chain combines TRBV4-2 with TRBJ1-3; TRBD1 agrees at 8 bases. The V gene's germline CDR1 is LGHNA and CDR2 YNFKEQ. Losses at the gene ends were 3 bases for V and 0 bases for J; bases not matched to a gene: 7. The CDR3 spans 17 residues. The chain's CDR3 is CASSQGSGGGSGNTIYF. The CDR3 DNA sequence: TGTGCCAGCAGCCAGGGATCAGGGGGCGGCTCTGGAAACACCATATATTTT.

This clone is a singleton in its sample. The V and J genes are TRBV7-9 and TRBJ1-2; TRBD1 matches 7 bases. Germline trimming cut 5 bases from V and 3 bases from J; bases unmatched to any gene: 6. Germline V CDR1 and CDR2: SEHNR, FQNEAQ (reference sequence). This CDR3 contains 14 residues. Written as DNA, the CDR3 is TGTGCCAGCAGCCTCTCCGGGACAGACTATGGCTACACCTTC. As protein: CASSLSGTDYGYTF.

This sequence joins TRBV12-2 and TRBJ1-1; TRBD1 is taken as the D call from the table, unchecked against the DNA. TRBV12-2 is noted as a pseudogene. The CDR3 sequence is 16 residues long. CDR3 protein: CASRSLDRSANTEAFF. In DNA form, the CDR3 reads TGTGCAAGTCGCTCTTTGGACAGGAGTGCGAACACTGAAGCTTTCTTT.

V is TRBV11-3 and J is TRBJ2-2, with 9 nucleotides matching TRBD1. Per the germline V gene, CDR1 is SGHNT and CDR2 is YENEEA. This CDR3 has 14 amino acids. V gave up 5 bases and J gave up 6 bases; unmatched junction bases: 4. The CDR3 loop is CASSPGQGSGELFF. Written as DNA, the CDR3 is TGTGCCAGCAGCCCGGGACAGGGCTCCGGGGAGCTGTTTTTT.

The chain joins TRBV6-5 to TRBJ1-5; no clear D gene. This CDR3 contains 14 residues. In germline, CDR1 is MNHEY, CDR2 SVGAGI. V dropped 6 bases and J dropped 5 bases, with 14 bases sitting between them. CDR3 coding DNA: TGTGCCAGCAGCCCAGTCTTTGGGGATCAGCCCCAGCATTTT. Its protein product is CASSPVFGDQPQHF.

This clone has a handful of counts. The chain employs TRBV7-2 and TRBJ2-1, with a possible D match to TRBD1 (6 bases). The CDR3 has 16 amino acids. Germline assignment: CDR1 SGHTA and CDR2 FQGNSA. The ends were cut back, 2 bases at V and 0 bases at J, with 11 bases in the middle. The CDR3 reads CASSLPGHSSYNEQFF. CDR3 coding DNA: TGTGCCAGCAGCTTACCGGGACACAGCTCCTACAATGAGCAGTTCTTC.

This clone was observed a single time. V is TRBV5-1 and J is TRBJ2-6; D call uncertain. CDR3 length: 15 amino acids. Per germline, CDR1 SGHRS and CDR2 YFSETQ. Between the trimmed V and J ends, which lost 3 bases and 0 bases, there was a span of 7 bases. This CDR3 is CASSSQVSGANVLTF. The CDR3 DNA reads TGCGCCAGCAGCTCCCAAGTCTCTGGGGCCAACGTCCTGACTTTC. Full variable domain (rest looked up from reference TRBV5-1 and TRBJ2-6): KAGVTQTPRYLIKTRGQQVTLSCSPISGHRSVSWYQQTPGQGLQFLFEYFSETQRNKGNFPGRFSGRQFSNSRSEMNVSTLELGDSALYLCASSSQVSGANVLTFGAGSRLTVL.

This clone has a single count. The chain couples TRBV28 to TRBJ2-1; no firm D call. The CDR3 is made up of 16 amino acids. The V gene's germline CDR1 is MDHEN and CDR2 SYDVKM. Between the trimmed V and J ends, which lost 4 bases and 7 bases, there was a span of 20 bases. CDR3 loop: CASSSTSGLVQNEQFF. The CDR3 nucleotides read TGTGCCAGCAGTTCCACCTCGGGCCTCGTTCAGAATGAGCAGTTCTTC. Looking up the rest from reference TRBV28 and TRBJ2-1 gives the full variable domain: DVKVTQSSRYLVKRTGEKVFLECVQDMDHENMFWYRQDPGLGLRLIYFSYDVKMKEKGDIPEGYSVSREKKERFSLILESASTNQTSMYLCASSSTSGLVQNEQFFGPGTRLTVL.

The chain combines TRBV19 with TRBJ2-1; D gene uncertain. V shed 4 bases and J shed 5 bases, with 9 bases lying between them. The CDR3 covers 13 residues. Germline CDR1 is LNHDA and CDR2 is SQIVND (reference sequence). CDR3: CASSKNRDNEQFF. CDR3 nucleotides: TGTGCCAGTAGTAAAAACAGAGACAATGAGCAGTTCTTC.

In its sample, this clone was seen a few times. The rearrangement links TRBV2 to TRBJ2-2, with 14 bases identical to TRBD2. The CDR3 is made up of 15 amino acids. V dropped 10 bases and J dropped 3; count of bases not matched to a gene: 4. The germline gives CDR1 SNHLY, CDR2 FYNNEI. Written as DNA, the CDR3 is TGTGCCACCGCGGGACTAGCGGGGGACACCGGGGAGCTGTTTTTT. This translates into CATAGLAGDTGELFF.